This T cell receptor beta chain comes out of a study of CD8 T cells in Susac syndrome. CD8+ and CD4+ T cells from blood underwent TCR beta sequencing. The multiple sclerosis controls comprised treatment-naive patients whose relapsing-remitting disease was stable or active. Negative isolation yielded CD8+ and CD4+ T cells; FACS enriched TEMRA cells. Random hexamers primed reverse transcription of about 0.45 to 1 ug RNA. TCRdb called the immunoSEQ multiplex PCR reads again in MiXCR, with one record for every CDR3 protein. The table lists over 350,000 distinct CDR3 sequences, around 85% of them singletons, with under 0.15% in the top ten. This CDR3 has 14 residues. CDR1 is MGHRA, CDR2 YSYEKL, per germline. Trimming took off 0 bases at V and 4 bases at J, with 10 bases between the two ends.

The chain has TRBV4-1 and TRBJ2-7; D unresolved. The specimen was CD8+ T cells from PBMCs. The source is a human donor with multiple sclerosis. CDR3 nucleotides: TGCGCCAGCAGCCAAGATACGAGTCTTTACGAGCAGTACTTC. Its protein product is CASSQDTSLYEQYF.